This T cell receptor beta chain was profiled in a study of CD8+ T cells in alopecia areata. Study context: The study gave treated patients oral tofacitinib at 5 to 10 mg twice daily. Notes on the study in general: TCR sharing was clearer in mice than between patients, perhaps partly owing to patient HLA diversity. Tofacitinib produced a significant decrease in scalp clonality and in expanded CD8+ clones among the top 100.

cDNA serving as the sequencing template came from extracted, reverse transcribed RNA. TCRdb's copy holds only in-frame clones and misses some; the assay was immunoSEQ multiplex PCR. Among more than 150,000 clones listed, 40% to 65% were seen once. CDR1 SEHNR and CDR2 FQNEAQ come from the germline V gene (reference sequence). This CDR3 is built from 16 residues. The V end was cut by 2 bases, the J end by 7 bases, with 15 bases between. With respect to this clone: As yet, its antigen is unknown.

Treatment denoted: oral pan-JAK inhibitor, 5-10 mg twice daily. As part of sample collection, lesional scalp punch biopsies and peripheral blood were taken from alopecia areata patients. The source was CD8+ T cells sorted from blood, collected at week 52, from a patient treated with tofacitinib. The receptor was isolated from a human donor with alopecia areata. The rearrangement joins TRBV7-9 to TRBJ1-6; D is ambiguous. This CDR3 reads CASSLWTPGYNSPLHF. The DNA for the CDR3 is TGTGCCAGCAGCTTATGGACTCCCGGGTACAATTCACCCCTCCACTTT.